Included here is one T cell receptor (beta chain) sequence, with context. The target antigen is unknown. The data originate from a study of T cell responses to AZD1222 COVID-19 vaccine. Findings of the study overall: At baseline, seropositivity was found in only a handful of AZD1222 recipients. All repertoire sampling was performed exclusively after the peak T cell response. Spike as a whole was targeted by vaccine-associated CD4 TCRs, dominant at 160-218 and 743-854. Most donors were white British, females outnumbered males, and clonal diversity was possibly underestimated.

Sequenced by immunoSEQ multiplex PCR; TCRdb stores in-frame clones only, minus some. The table includes approximately 110,000 clones, roughly 90% detected once. Sequencing used peripheral blood, obtained on day 0 of AZD1222 vaccination. The clonotype comes from an adult in good health.

The CDR3 protein is CASARQGNTEAFF. CDR3 nucleotide sequence: TGTGCCTCAGCTCGGCAGGGCAACACTGAAGCTTTCTTT. This chain uses TRBV10-3 with TRBJ1-1; TRBD1 is a possible D gene (5 bases). CDR3 length: 13 amino acids. The V and J ends lost 11 bases and 2 bases respectively, with 15 bases between them. From germline, CDR1 is ENHRY and CDR2 SYGVKD.